The 32 T cell receptor beta chains reported below all come from one sample, sequenced in a study of blood T cells in healthy people across ages. Then a second PCR, running about 6 to 11 cycles, was carried out with a sample-barcoded 5' primer and a J-beta primer mix. From the 5' RACE reads, TCRdb called clonotypes with MiXCR, one entry per CDR3 protein. The sample gives around 750,000 distinct CDR3 sequences, roughly 50% of which show up once; approximately 41% is in the top ten. The specimen sequenced was blood. The receptors shown here come from a man at least 80 years old in good health.

This chain uses TRBV24-1 with TRBJ2-5; D could derive from TRBD1 or TRBD2 (6 bases each). Germline lookup yields CDR1 KGHDR and CDR2 SFDVKD. The CDR3 contains 15 residues. Trimming left V 9 bases short and J 4 bases short, with 20 bases between. The CDR3 DNA reads as TGTGCCACCTCTGCCCGGACAGCCGGGGGAGAGACCCAGTACTTC. Protein: CATSARTAGGETQYF.

CDR3 in DNA: TGTGCCACCATGGGGTTAGCAGGGGTCAATGAGCAGTTCTTC. It yields the protein CATMGLAGVNEQFF. This chain connects TRBV10-3 to TRBJ2-1; perhaps TRBD1 as D (6 bases). CDR3 length: 14 residues. The germline V gene has CDR1 ENHRY and CDR2 SYGVKD. Deletions cut 10 bases from V and 6 bases from J, with 19 bases between.

This clonotype was seen at least ten times. The chain combines TRBV5-1 with TRBJ2-1; 14 bases agree with TRBD2. With V trimmed by 2 bases and J by 3 bases, 4 bases remained unmatched. The germline V gene has CDR1 SGHRS and CDR2 YFSETQ. The CDR3 extends over 17 amino acids. Written as DNA, the CDR3 is TGCGCCAGCAGCTTCATGGGACTAGCGGGAGTCTACAATGAGCAGTTCTTC. Translated, it gives CASSFMGLAGVYNEQFF. Supplemented by reference TRBV5-1 and TRBJ2-1, the full variable domain reads KAGVTQTPRYLIKTRGQQVTLSCSPISGHRSVSWYQQTPGQGLQFLFEYFSETQRNKGNFPGRFSGRQFSNSRSEMNVSTLELGDSALYLCASSFMGLAGVYNEQFFGPGTRLTVL.

The chain couples TRBV6-1 to TRBJ1-5; no clear D gene. The germline gives CDR1 MNHNS, CDR2 SASEGT. The V and J ends lost 6 bases and 2 bases respectively, with 11 bases between them. This CDR3 has 14 residues. CDR3 bases: TGTGCCAGCAGCCGTGGCTCCGGCAATCAGCCCCAGCATTTT. Translating gives CASSRGSGNQPQHF.

The chain has TRBV29-1 and TRBJ2-7; unclear D gene. The germline V gene encodes CDR1 SQVTM and CDR2 ANQGSEA. The CDR3 extends over 14 amino acids. Trimming shortened V by 6 bases and J by 0 bases, and 15 bases separated the two germline ends. The CDR3 reads CSVLTPGGSYEQYF. In DNA, the CDR3 is TGCAGCGTCCTCACCCCGGGTGGCTCCTACGAGCAGTACTTC.

The chain recombines TRBV18 with TRBJ2-5; no clear D. Matching the DNA end better, TRBJ2-4 makes the J call doubtful. The CDR3 runs 14 residues. Germline V gene lookup returns CDR1 KGHSH and CDR2 LQKENI. For the CDR3, the DNA is TGTGCCAGCTCACCGCCCCAAGCCAAAAACATTCAGTACTTC. This sequence encodes CASSPPQAKNIQYF.

CDR3 bases: TGCAGTGCTAGACAAACCCCTCCAGCGGGGTATGAGCAGTTCTTC. Amino acids: CSARQTPPAGYEQFF. The gene calls are TRBV20-1 and TRBJ2-1; 7 bases fit TRBD2. V gave up 2 bases and J gave up 8 bases; unmatched junction bases: 12. The CDR3 length is 15 residues. Germline V CDR1 and CDR2: DFQATT, SNEGSKA (reference sequence).

The table lists this clonotype with a few counts. The CDR3, as DNA: TGCAGTGCTAGACTGGGGGGGTTGGACAGATACGCGTATTTT. Its translation: CSARLGGLDRYAYF. This sequence joins TRBV20-1 and TRBJ2-3, with a weak D call TRBD2 (7 bases). The CDR3 consists of 14 residues. The germline CDR1 and CDR2 sequences are DFQATT and SNEGSKA (reference sequence). The V end lost 2 bases, the J end lost 14 bases, and 23 bases lay between the germline ends.

The chain employs TRBV4-1 and TRBJ2-5; TRBD2 might be the D (6 bases). Trimming removed 1 base at V and 1 base at J, with 13 bases between. The CDR3 sequence is 16 residues long. Germline lookup yields CDR1 MGHRA and CDR2 YSYEKL. CDR3 loop: CASSQGGRDSQETQYF. The CDR3 bases are TGCGCCAGCAGCCAAGGGGGCCGGGACTCCCAAGAGACCCAGTACTTC.

This clonotype was counted ten times or more. This sequence joins TRBV24-1 and TRBJ2-1, with D possibly being TRBD1 (9 bases). Germline V gives CDR1 KGHDR, CDR2 SFDVKD. V was cut by 10 bases and J by 8 bases, with 29 bases left in between. The CDR3 runs to 17 residues. The CDR3 DNA follows: TGTGCCACACAGGGGGCGGCCGGGACTAGTGTATCGGATGAGCAGTTCTTC. This translates into CATQGAAGTSVSDEQFF.

The CDR3 coding sequence is TGTGCCAGCGATCCTAATGGGAGATACGCGTATTTT. Translating gives CASDPNGRYAYF. The chain links TRBV2 to TRBJ2-3; tentatively, D is TRBD2 (5 bases). This CDR3 has 12 residues. Germline values: CDR1 SNHLY, CDR2 FYNNEI. The V and J ends lost 8 bases and 14 bases respectively, with 20 bases between them.

The chain couples TRBV6-2 or TRBV6-3 to TRBJ1-2; 7 bases agree with TRBD1. The CDR3 runs 15 residues. The V segment lost 6 bases and the J segment 5 bases; nucleotides outside the gene matches: 12. Germline V gene data show CDR1 as MNHEY and CDR2 as SVGEGT. CDR3 sequence: CASRPLRQGKYGYTF. Here the CDR3 DNA reads TGTGCCAGCAGGCCTTTGAGACAGGGCAAGTATGGCTACACCTTC.

Only a few counts were recorded for this clonotype. V and J are TRBV29-1 and TRBJ1-4; D not resolved. The CDR3 loop spans 13 amino acids. V was trimmed by 3 bases and J by 0 bases, leaving 5 bases between them. Germline V gene data show CDR1 as SQVTM and CDR2 as ANQGSEA. CDR3 sequence reads: CSVESPTNEKLFF. In nucleotides, the CDR3 is TGCAGCGTTGAGTCACCAACTAATGAAAAACTGTTTTTT.

J is TRBJ1-1 and V is TRBV27; 7 bases match TRBD1. Germline lookup yields CDR1 MNHEY and CDR2 SMNVEV (reference sequence). The CDR3 extends over 15 amino acids. Unmatched junction bases numbered 12, after V lost 7 bases and J lost 4 bases. This CDR3 reads CASKHSNRGGTEAFF. CDR3 bases: TGTGCCAGCAAACACAGTAACAGGGGTGGCACTGAAGCTTTCTTT.

The chain has TRBV27 and TRBJ2-3; 10 positions agree with TRBD2. There are 16 residues in the CDR3. V trimming: 8 bases; J trimming: 1 base; junction bases outside the gene matches: 9. Per germline, CDR1 MNHEY and CDR2 SMNVEV (reference sequence). The CDR3 DNA reads as TGTGCCAGCGGTATCCCCGGGACTAGCGGCACAGATACGCAGTATTTT. Amino acids: CASGIPGTSGTDTQYF.

In its sample, this clonotype was seen a few times. The V and J genes are TRBV5-6 and TRBJ1-1; tentatively, D is TRBD1 (6 bases). The CDR3 totals 14 residues. Germline CDR1 and CDR2: SGHDT and YYEEEE. Trimming took off 6 bases at V and 3 bases at J, with 15 bases between the two ends. The chain's CDR3 is CASIQGYGDTEAFF. The CDR3, as DNA: TGTGCCAGCATCCAGGGGTACGGAGACACTGAAGCTTTCTTT.

V is TRBV13 and J is TRBJ1-1, with D unresolved. The length of the CDR3 is 14 residues. V lost 5 bases and J lost 3, with 13 bases in between. Germline assignment: CDR1 PRHDT and CDR2 FYEKMQ (reference sequence). The CDR3 sequence is CASSPLGRDTEAFF. For the CDR3, the DNA is TGTGCCAGCAGCCCCCTGGGGAGAGACACTGAAGCTTTCTTT. Using reference TRBV13 and TRBJ1-1 for the parts outside the CDR3, the full variable domain is AAGVIQSPRHLIKEKRETATLKCYPIPRHDTVYWYQQGPGQDPQFLISFYEKMQSDKGSIPDRFSAQQFSDYHSELNMSSLELGDSALYFCASSPLGRDTEAFFGQGTRLTVV.

A few counts support this clonotype. The gene calls are TRBV28 and TRBJ2-6; TRBD1 agrees at 8 bases. CDR1 and CDR2 (germline): MDHEN, SYDVKM. There are 16 residues in the CDR3. The CDR3 DNA reads TGTGTCACAGCAAGGACAGGGCTGACTGGGGCCAACGTCCTGACTTTC. This gives the protein CVTARTGLTGANVLTF.

This clonotype was seen a few times. The V gene is TRBV28, the J gene TRBJ2-3, with 10 nucleotides matching TRBD1. The germline V gene has CDR1 MDHEN and CDR2 SYDVKM. J gave up 8 bases and V 10 bases, and 12 bases lay outside the gene matches. The CDR3 runs to 14 residues. As DNA, the CDR3 is TGTGCCATTCTCTCCGGGACAGGGGAGGGTACGCAGTATTTT. It translates to CAILSGTGEGTQYF.

The chain uses TRBV5-1 and TRBJ1-1; 8 nucleotides line up with TRBD1. This CDR3 spans 13 amino acids. V was pared by 5 bases and J by 7 bases, with 7 bases of the junction left unmatched. Germline CDR1 SGHRS, CDR2 YFSETQ. CDR3 sequence: CASSQTGGVEAFF. CDR3 coding DNA: TGCGCCAGCAGTCAAACAGGGGGGGTTGAAGCTTTCTTT.

This clonotype was picked up many times. The CDR3 is CASRGDSYEQYF. The CDR3, as DNA: TGTGCCAGTAGGGGGGACTCCTACGAGCAGTACTTC. The V call is TRBV6-2 or TRBV6-3, the J call TRBJ2-7, with D perhaps matching TRBD1 or TRBD2 (6 bases each). Germline V gives CDR1 MNHEY, CDR2 SVGEGT. CDR3 size: 12 residues. Trimming left V 9 bases short and J 0 bases short, with 9 bases between.

This clonotype is a singleton in its sample. V gene TRBV6-1 combines with J gene TRBJ2-5, with 9 bases identical to TRBD1. This CDR3 spans 16 amino acids. J gave up 6 bases and V 5 bases, and 13 bases lay outside the gene matches. The germline CDR1 and CDR2 sequences are MNHNS and SASEGT. CDR3 in amino acids: CASSTRTGVTWKTQYF. DNA of the CDR3: TGTGCCAGCAGTACAAGGACAGGGGTGACCTGGAAGACCCAGTACTTC.

The rearrangement uses TRBV7-2 and TRBJ2-7; D is unresolved. The germline gives CDR1 SGHTA, CDR2 FQGNSA. The CDR3 runs to 13 residues. V was pared by 4 bases and J by 3 bases, with 10 bases between. The DNA of the CDR3 is TGTGCCAGCAGCTCCGCGGCCTTCTACGAGCAGTACTTC. It translates to CASSSAAFYEQYF. Full variable domain (remainder filled in from reference TRBV7-2 and TRBJ2-7): GAGVSQSPSNKVTEKGKDVELRCDPISGHTALYWYRQSLGQGLEFLIYFQGNSAPDKSGLPSDRFSAERTGGSVSTLTIQRTQQEDSAVYLCASSSAAFYEQYFGPGTRLTVT.

The chain joins TRBV4-1 to TRBJ2-1; possible D gene TRBD2, 7 bases. This CDR3 contains 15 residues. Germline CDR1 MGHRA, CDR2 YSYEKL. V lost 8 bases and J 10 bases, leaving 24 bases between the germline ends. The CDR3 reads CASLNSLGGRGEQFF. Written as DNA, the CDR3 is TGCGCCAGCTTGAATAGCCTGGGGGGGCGCGGGGAGCAGTTCTTC.

The J gene is TRBJ2-1, the V gene TRBV5-6; 8 positions match TRBD2. There are 16 residues in the CDR3. J gave up 0 bases and V 4 bases, and 6 bases lay outside the gene matches. Per the germline V gene, CDR1 is SGHDT and CDR2 is YYEEEE. The CDR3 spells CASSLSGTYSYNEQFF. In DNA form, the CDR3 reads TGTGCCAGCAGCCTTAGCGGGACGTACTCCTACAATGAGCAGTTCTTC.

This clonotype was observed a few times. The V call is TRBV20-1, the J call TRBJ2-3; no clear D. The V gene lost 2 bases and the J gene lost 5 bases, with 5 bases spanning the gap. CDR1 is DFQATT, CDR2 SNEGSKA, per germline (reference sequence). The CDR3 is 11 residues long. CDR3 residues: CSARSVDTQYF. As DNA, the CDR3 is TGCAGTGCTAGATCGGTAGATACGCAGTATTTT.

This chain uses TRBV20-1 with TRBJ2-7; TRBD1 agrees at 7 bases. This CDR3 is built from 14 residues. V was clipped by 2 bases and J by 5 bases; unmatched bases: 9. Germline V lookup: CDR1 DFQATT, CDR2 SNEGSKA (reference sequence). This CDR3 is CSARRGGEINEQYF. The DNA for the CDR3 is TGCAGTGCTAGAAGAGGGGGCGAAATCAACGAGCAGTACTTC.

The chain couples TRBV5-1 to TRBJ2-7; D possibly matches TRBD1 or TRBD2 (5 bases each). Trimming pared 0 bases from V and 5 bases from J, leaving 12 bases between. Germline CDR1 is SGHRS and CDR2 is YFSETQ. There are 14 residues in the CDR3. This CDR3 reads CASSLAARGDEQYF. The CDR3 DNA follows: TGCGCCAGCAGCTTGGCCGCACGGGGCGACGAGCAGTACTTC.

A few counts support this clonotype. CDR3 loop: CASSYGKETQYF. The CDR3 DNA reads as TGTGCCAGCAGTTACGGTAAAGAGACCCAGTACTTC. This chain connects TRBV2 to TRBJ2-5; D gene ambiguous. Germline CDR1 and CDR2: SNHLY and FYNNEI. The CDR3 is made up of 12 amino acids. Trimming shortened V by 5 bases and J by 3 bases, and 7 bases separated the two germline ends.

This sequence joins TRBV4-2 and TRBJ1-2, with TRBD1 as a possible D gene (5 bases). This CDR3 is built from 15 residues. Germline values: CDR1 LGHNA, CDR2 YNFKEQ. Between the trimmed V and J ends, which lost 0 bases and 3 bases, there was a span of 11 bases. CDR3 DNA sequence: TGTGCCAGCAGCCAAGAGCAGGGATCGGACTATGGCTACACCTTC. Protein: CASSQEQGSDYGYTF.

A few counts support this clonotype. The V and J genes are TRBV5-1 and TRBJ1-4; D possibly corresponds to TRBD1 (5 bases). V dropped 2 bases and J dropped 3 bases, with 8 bases sitting between them. There are 14 residues in the CDR3. Looked up from germline, CDR1 is SGHRS and CDR2 is YFSETQ. CDR3 in DNA: TGCGCCAGCAGCTTCGCCAGGGCTAATGAAAAACTGTTTTTT. Translating gives CASSFARANEKLFF.

This clonotype was counted only a few times. The chain employs TRBV5-1 and TRBJ2-1, with 10 bases lining up with TRBD2. CDR1 and CDR2 (germline): SGHRS, YFSETQ. This CDR3 contains 12 residues. The V gene end was trimmed by 7 bases and the J gene end by 9 bases; junction bases not matched to a gene: 4. CDR3 loop: CASQRGGGEQFF. The CDR3 region has the DNA TGCGCCAGCCAGCGGGGGGGAGGTGAGCAGTTCTTC.